The 22 T cell receptor beta chains below come from one sample, sequenced in a study of blood T cell repertoires in COVID-19. Only in-frame clones appear in the TCRdb table, and some are missing; sequencing was by immunoSEQ multiplex PCR. The sample comprises approximately 500,000 clones, approximately 91% of which are singletons, and 7.8% rests with the top ten. Sequencing was carried out using peripheral blood. The receptors here all came from a woman in her 50s with COVID-19, enrolled during active disease.

This clone was found once. The CDR3 DNA reads TGTGCCAGCAGCCGGGCGGGGGAAGACACTGAAGCTTTCTTT. Its translation: CASSRAGEDTEAFF. The rearrangement joins TRBV27 to TRBJ1-1; a possible D gene is TRBD1 (5 bases). Germline V gene lookup returns CDR1 MNHEY and CDR2 SMNVEV (reference sequence). V shed 6 bases and J shed 3 bases, with 14 bases lying between them. The length of the CDR3 is 14 residues.

The chain uses TRBV10-2 and TRBJ1-5, with 7 bases that match TRBD1. The CDR3 has 16 amino acids. CDR1 and CDR2 from the germline V gene are WSHSY and SAAADI. The V gene end was trimmed by 0 bases and the J gene end by 5 bases; junction bases not matched to a gene: 7. Written as DNA, the CDR3 is TGCGCCAGCAGTGAGTCAAAGGGGGCGGTTGATCAGCCCCAGCATTTT. This encodes CASSESKGAVDQPQHF.

V is TRBV7-8 and J is TRBJ2-7; D might be TRBD1 (5 bases). The germline CDR1 and CDR2 sequences are SGHVS and FQNEAQ. Trimming stripped 5 bases from V and 3 bases from J, with 17 bases between. CDR3 length equals 15 residues. This CDR3 is CASSLGPTVYYEQYF. The CDR3 nucleotides are TGTGCCAGCAGCCTCGGGCCGACAGTATACTACGAGCAGTACTTC.

The chain is built from TRBV27 and TRBJ1-5; no reliable D call. CDR3 length: 15 residues. The germline CDR1 and CDR2 sequences are MNHEY and SMNVEV (reference sequence). Between the trimmed V and J ends, which lost 8 bases and 4 bases, there was a span of 18 bases. This chain's CDR3 is CASGLSGHLNQPQHF. The CDR3 nucleotides read TGTGCCAGCGGTCTATCGGGCCATCTTAATCAGCCCCAGCATTTT.

The chain links TRBV30 to TRBJ2-3; D remains unclear. Germline-derived CDR1 and CDR2 are GTSNPN and SVGIG (reference sequence). V was trimmed by 3 bases and J by 0 bases, leaving 7 bases between them. This CDR3 is built from 13 residues. The DNA of the CDR3 is TGTGCCTGGAGCCGTCCGAGCACAGATACGCAGTATTTT. Its translation is CAWSRPSTDTQYF.

The chain joins TRBV13 to TRBJ1-2, with a tentative D call TRBD1 (6 bases). Germline values: CDR1 PRHDT, CDR2 FYEKMQ (reference sequence). This CDR3 has 16 residues. Trimming took off 0 bases at V and 4 bases at J, with 15 bases between the two ends. The CDR3 is CASSLGGTSTFYGYTF. The CDR3 DNA is TGTGCCAGCAGCTTAGGGGGGACATCTACTTTCTATGGCTACACCTTC.

The J gene is TRBJ1-5, the V gene TRBV10-2, with 7 bases that match TRBD1. The CDR3 contains 14 residues. From germline, CDR1 is WSHSY and CDR2 SAAADI. V was pared by 6 bases and J by 7 bases, with 9 bases of the junction left unmatched. The CDR3: CASSLDRDIQPQHF. CDR3 bases: TGCGCCAGCAGCTTAGACAGGGACATCCAGCCCCAGCATTTT.

The gene calls are TRBV5-4 and TRBJ2-1, with D perhaps TRBD1 (7 bases). V was shortened by 5 bases and J by 8 bases, with 20 bases between the two germline ends. The germline gives CDR1 SGHNT, CDR2 YYREEE (reference sequence). There are 15 residues in the CDR3. CDR3 region: CASRDDREEGDEQFF. CDR3 DNA sequence: TGTGCCAGCAGGGACGACAGGGAGGAAGGAGATGAGCAGTTCTTC.

This chain connects TRBV28 to TRBJ2-1; 8 bases fit TRBD2. CDR3 length equals 13 residues. The germline CDR1 and CDR2 sequences are MDHEN and SYDVKM. With V trimmed by 7 bases and J by 8 bases, 7 bases remained unmatched. The DNA for the CDR3 is TGTGCCAGCATCACCGGGGGGGCCCATGAGCAGTTCTTC. Residues: CASITGGAHEQFF.

In nucleotides, the CDR3 is TGTGCCACCATAGCGGGGTACTACAATGAGCAGTTCTTC. It encodes CATIAGYYNEQFF. The chain links TRBV15 to TRBJ2-1, with TRBD2 matching 8 bases. V dropped 7 bases and J dropped 3; count of bases not matched to a gene: 2. In germline, CDR1 is LNHNV, CDR2 YYDKDF (reference sequence). There are 13 residues in the CDR3.

The chain couples TRBV3-1 (or the pseudogene TRBV3-2) to TRBJ2-1; TRBD2 aligns across 9 bases. The CDR3 totals 19 residues. J gave up 0 bases and V 1 base, and 10 bases lay outside the gene matches. Germline V gives CDR1 LGHDT, CDR2 YNNKEL (reference sequence). The CDR3 DNA follows: TGTGCCAGCAGCCAAGTCAGCCTAGCGGGATATAGCTCCTACAATGAGCAGTTCTTC. Protein: CASSQVSLAGYSSYNEQFF.

This clone occurred a few times. CDR3 in amino acids: CASSIGRNEQFF. CDR3 DNA: TGTGCCAGTAGTATAGGTCGGAATGAGCAGTTCTTC. The V gene is TRBV19, the J gene TRBJ2-1; the D is unclear. Trimming removed 1 base from V and 7 bases from J, with 5 bases in between. Germline V CDR1 and CDR2: LNHDA, SQIVND (reference sequence). CDR3 length: 12 amino acids. The whole variable domain, filled in from reference TRBV19 and TRBJ2-1, reads DGGITQSPKYLFRKEGQNVTLSCEQNLNHDAMYWYRQDPGQGLRLIYYSQIVNDFQKGDIAEGYSVSREKKESFPLTVTSAQKNPTAFYLCASSIGRNEQFFGPGTRLTVL.

This rearrangement joins TRBV3-1 (or the pseudogene TRBV3-2) to TRBJ2-1, with D possibly TRBD1 on 8 matching bases. The germline V and J ends were trimmed by 2 bases and 4 bases, with 15 bases remaining between them. CDR1 LGHDT and CDR2 YNNKEL come from the germline V gene (reference sequence). The CDR3 length is 16 residues. DNA for the CDR3: TGTGCCAGCAGCCAAACAGGGGGGGACTTTTACAATGAGCAGTTCTTC. Protein: CASSQTGGDFYNEQFF.

V usage is TRBV27 and J usage is TRBJ2-1, with D possibly matching TRBD2 (6 bases). Germline V CDR1 and CDR2: MNHEY, SMNVEV (reference sequence). This CDR3 spans 14 amino acids. With 6 bases removed from V and 6 bases from J, the gap between germline ends came to 15 bases. The CDR3 sequence: CASSPSSGLNEQFF. CDR3 in DNA: TGTGCCAGCAGCCCATCGAGCGGGCTCAATGAGCAGTTCTTC.

The chain combines TRBV6-4 with TRBJ1-5; D gene uncertain. The CDR3 contains 12 residues. The V end was cut by 4 bases, the J end by 5 bases, with 6 bases between. Germline CDR1 MRHNA, CDR2 SNTAGT. CDR3 in amino acids: CASSANYQPQHF. The CDR3 DNA reads TGTGCCAGCAGTGCGAACTATCAGCCCCAGCATTTT.

The chain joins TRBV9 to TRBJ2-5, with 7 bases aligning to TRBD1. J gave up 3 bases and V 0 bases, and 2 bases lay outside the gene matches. CDR1 and CDR2 from the germline V gene are SGDLS and YYNGEE. CDR3 length: 14 amino acids. In DNA form, the CDR3 reads TGTGCCAGCAGCGTAGGGGGGACAGAAGAGACCCAGTACTTC. This gives the protein CASSVGGTEETQYF.

This chain uses TRBV9 with TRBJ1-2, with 11 bases matching TRBD1. V dropped 3 bases and J dropped 8; count of bases not matched to a gene: 9. Germline assignment: CDR1 SGDLS and CDR2 YYNGEE. This CDR3 region has 15 residues. This CDR3 reads CASSGSDRGLEGYTF. CDR3 DNA: TGTGCCAGCAGCGGATCGGACAGGGGGCTGGAAGGCTACACCTTC.

The J gene is TRBJ2-1, the V gene TRBV4-2, with D possibly TRBD2 on 5 matching bases. V was shortened by 1 base and J by 9 bases, with 19 bases between the two germline ends. Germline assignment: CDR1 LGHNA and CDR2 YNFKEQ. The CDR3 spans 16 residues. The CDR3 DNA follows: TGTGCCAGCAGCCAAGTGAGCCTAGCAGTTAATTCTGAGCAGTTCTTC. It yields the protein CASSQVSLAVNSEQFF.

V gene TRBV2 combines with J gene TRBJ1-5, with 7 bases lining up with TRBD1. Germline CDR1 SNHLY, CDR2 FYNNEI. J was trimmed by 1 base and V by 5 bases; bases with no gene match: 11. The CDR3 covers 17 residues. In nucleotides, the CDR3 is TGTGCCAGCAGTCGACAGGGAACGGACTTGAGCAATCAGCCCCAGCATTTT. Protein product: CASSRQGTDLSNQPQHF.

The chain carries TRBV29-1 and TRBJ2-3; 9 bases map to TRBD1. The CDR3 contains 15 residues. V shed 6 bases, J shed 3 bases, and the junction held 10 bases outside the gene matches. Per the germline V gene, CDR1 is SQVTM and CDR2 is ANQGSEA. In DNA, the CDR3 is TGCAGCGTCCTATTACAGGGGGCGCGTACAGATACGCAGTATTTT. Its translation is CSVLLQGARTDTQYF.

J is TRBJ2-3 and V is TRBV6-5; D may be TRBD1 (6 bases). Trimming removed 6 bases at V and 3 bases at J, with 10 bases between. The CDR3 covers 13 residues. Germline V gene data show CDR1 as MNHEY and CDR2 as SVGAGI. The CDR3 protein is CASRGALTDTQYF. CDR3 nucleotide sequence: TGTGCCAGCAGGGGGGCCCTAACAGATACGCAGTATTTT.

CDR3 sequence: CASSLRDRAGHGYTF. In DNA, the CDR3 is TGTGCCAGCAGCTTGCGGGACCGAGCAGGCCATGGCTACACCTTC. The V and J genes are TRBV7-9 and TRBJ1-2, with D maybe TRBD1 (5 bases). V gave up 3 bases and J gave up 6 bases, with 17 bases separating them. CDR1 and CDR2 from the germline V gene are SEHNR and FQNEAQ (reference sequence). The length of the CDR3 is 15 residues.